The 24 T cell receptor beta chains below all came from one sample that was sequenced in a study of post-analysis software for immune sequencing data. Study-wide results and caveats: In patients, TRBV5-6, TRBV5-1 and TRBV20-1 belonged to four or five TRBV segments found more frequently than in controls.

Their target antigens are unknown. Built from TCR beta cDNA, the libraries had unique molecular identifiers in them. A single record per CDR3 protein comes from TCRdb applying MiXCR to the PCR reads. The sample carries approximately 250,000 distinct CDR3 sequences, roughly a third recorded once. Sequencing input: blood. These receptors originate from a girl aged 5-17 years with multiple sclerosis.

This chain links TRBV7-3 with TRBJ2-4; D is possibly TRBD1 (6 bases). CDR1 is SGHTA, CDR2 FQGTGA, per germline. The CDR3 is 14 residues long. Trimming pared 4 bases from V and 5 bases from J, leaving 12 bases between. DNA for the CDR3: TGTGCCAGCAGCTGTGGGAACAGGGAAAACATTCAGTACTTC. It codes for CASSCGNRENIQYF. The full variable domain, with the rest looked up from reference TRBV7-3 and TRBJ2-4, is GAGVSQTPSNKVTEKGKYVELRCDPISGHTALYWYRQSLGQGPEFLIYFQGTGAADDSGLPNDRFFAVRPEGSVSTLKIQRTERGDSAVYLCASSCGNRENIQYFGAGTRLSVL.

This clonotype was observed a handful of times. The rearrangement uses TRBV7-2 and TRBJ1-4; D is unclear. The CDR3 length is 15 residues. In germline, CDR1 is SGHTA, CDR2 FQGNSA. Trimming removed 2 bases from V and 4 bases from J, with 11 bases in between. CDR3 region: CASSLSGSGNEKLFF. In nucleotides, the CDR3 is TGTGCCAGCAGCTTATCGGGTAGCGGTAATGAAAAACTGTTTTTT.

This clonotype has a single count. Sequence at one end of the junction differs from germline and may be a read error. J is TRBJ2-7 and V is TRBV20-1; TRBD2 aligns across 11 bases. CDR3 length: 15 residues. Germline V gene lookup returns CDR1 DFQATT and CDR2 SNEGSKA (reference sequence). The CDR3 is CNARDGTSGSYEQYF. The DNA for the CDR3 is TGCAATGCTAGAGATGGGACTAGCGGTTCCTACGAGCAGTACTTC.

Ten or more counts support this clonotype. V gene TRBV20-1 combines with J gene TRBJ2-1, with TRBD2 identical over 13 bases. Germline trimming cut 6 bases from V and 3 bases from J; bases unmatched to any gene: 5. From germline, CDR1 is DFQATT and CDR2 SNEGSKA (reference sequence). The CDR3 spans 15 residues. CDR3 DNA: TGCAGTGCCTCCCGGACTAGCGGGAGCTACAATGAGCAGTTCTTC. Its translation is CSASRTSGSYNEQFF.

J is TRBJ1-1 and V is TRBV3-1; no definite D call. With 2 bases removed from V and 1 base from J, the gap between germline ends came to 5 bases. Per the germline V gene, CDR1 is LGHDT and CDR2 is YNNKEL (reference sequence). There are 13 residues in the CDR3. CDR3 in DNA: TGTGCCAGCAGCCAAAGAGCGAACACTGAAGCTTTCTTT. Protein: CASSQRANTEAFF.

The chain is built from TRBV7-2 and TRBJ1-2; the match to TRBD1 covers 8 bases. The CDR3 is 17 residues long. Germline values: CDR1 SGHTA, CDR2 FQGNSA. V was clipped by 5 bases and J by 0 bases; unmatched bases: 11. This chain's CDR3 is CASSRYVLQGANYGYTF. The CDR3 coding sequence is TGTGCCAGCAGCCGATATGTACTACAGGGGGCTAACTATGGCTACACCTTC.

This clonotype was seen repeatedly, ten times or more. V gene TRBV28 combines with J gene TRBJ2-7; either TRBD1 or TRBD2 may fit D (5 bases each). The CDR3 spans 14 residues. V was clipped by 1 base and J by 7 bases, with 14 bases between them. CDR1 is MDHEN, CDR2 SYDVKM, per germline. The CDR3 spells CASSLSGGAREQYF. CDR3 bases: TGTGCCAGCAGTTTATCTGGGGGAGCGAGGGAGCAGTACTTC.

This clonotype has at least ten counts. The V gene is TRBV4-1, the J gene TRBJ2-5; D ambiguous. CDR3 length: 15 amino acids. Germline loops: CDR1 MGHRA, CDR2 YSYEKL. V was trimmed by 1 base and J by 4 bases, leaving 13 bases between them. The CDR3 sequence is CASSQVTAYRETQYF. CDR3 DNA sequence: TGCGCCAGCAGCCAAGTCACAGCCTACCGAGAGACCCAGTACTTC.

The chain uses TRBV29-1 and TRBJ1-1; 8 nucleotides align to TRBD1. The CDR3 runs to 13 residues. Germline-derived CDR1 and CDR2 are SQVTM and ANQGSEA. Germline trimming cut 6 bases from V and 0 bases from J; bases unmatched to any gene: 3. The CDR3 reads CSVHRGMNTEAFF. The CDR3 DNA reads TGCAGCGTCCACAGGGGGATGAACACTGAAGCTTTCTTT.

At least ten counts were recorded for this clonotype. The chain joins TRBV15 to TRBJ2-1; TRBD2 agrees at 9 bases. V was pared by 4 bases and J by 12 bases, with 7 bases of the junction left unmatched. Looked up from germline, CDR1 is LNHNV and CDR2 is YYDKDF (reference sequence). The CDR3 covers 13 residues. CDR3 sequence (DNA): TGTGCCACCAGCATAATAGCGGGAGAAGGGCAGTTCTTC. As protein: CATSIIAGEGQFF.

The gene calls are TRBV14 and TRBJ2-3; D is unclear. V was clipped by 3 bases and J by 1 base, with 20 bases between them. The germline V gene has CDR1 SGHDN and CDR2 FVKESK. The CDR3 spans 18 residues. CDR3 amino acids: CASSHLAFETLRTDTQYF. The CDR3 region has the DNA TGTGCCAGCAGCCATTTGGCTTTTGAGACACTCCGCACAGATACGCAGTATTTT.

V gene TRBV6-6 combines with J gene TRBJ1-5; TRBD1 is a possible D gene (5 bases). The V gene lost 4 bases and the J gene lost 1 base, with 14 bases spanning the gap. This CDR3 contains 16 residues. Germline V gene data show CDR1 as MNHNY and CDR2 as SVGAGI (reference sequence). Here the CDR3 reads CASSSRSGDSNQPQHF. Written as DNA, the CDR3 is TGTGCCAGCAGTTCCCGTTCGGGGGACAGCAATCAGCCCCAGCATTTT.

There are a few counts of this clonotype. The chain couples TRBV28 to TRBJ1-5; a weak D match, TRBD1 (5 bases). The CDR3 runs 15 residues. V lost 5 bases, J lost 3 bases, and 14 bases lay in between. Germline CDR1 and CDR2: MDHEN and SYDVKM. The CDR3 coding sequence is TGTGCCAGCAGTGTAGCCGAGGGGTACAATCAGCCCCAGCATTTT. Its protein is CASSVAEGYNQPQHF.

There are many counts of this clonotype. The chain uses TRBV14 and TRBJ2-1, with a possible D match to TRBD1 (7 bases). The CDR3 has 12 residues. Germline CDR1 SGHDN, CDR2 FVKESK. Trimming shortened V by 4 bases and J by 14 bases, and 15 bases separated the two germline ends. The CDR3: CASSPRGGGEFF. The CDR3 nucleotides read TGTGCCAGCAGCCCACGAGGGGGCGGGGAGTTCTTC.

In its sample, this clonotype was seen many times. The chain employs TRBV7-8 and TRBJ2-3; D remains ambiguous. V lost 8 bases and J lost 4, with 16 bases in between. Germline lookup yields CDR1 SGHVS and CDR2 FQNEAQ. The CDR3 spans 14 residues. This CDR3 reads CASGVGALSDTQYF. The CDR3 DNA sequence: TGTGCCAGCGGCGTCGGAGCCTTATCAGATACGCAGTATTTT.

This clonotype was detected many times. The chain is built from TRBV6-5 and TRBJ2-1; 7 nucleotides line up with TRBD1. Germline loops: CDR1 MNHEY, CDR2 SVGAGI. This CDR3 is 14 amino acids long. With 2 bases clipped from V and 8 bases from J, the junction kept 6 bases outside the gene matches. CDR3 bases: TGTGCCAGCAGTTACGACAGGGCCTGGTATGAGCAGTTCTTC. Protein sequence: CASSYDRAWYEQFF.

About this clonotype: A much larger clone lies one base from this, so it may be a read error. The rearrangement uses TRBV7-9 and TRBJ2-5; a possible D gene is TRBD1 (6 bases). The CDR3 is 15 residues long. Germline loops: CDR1 SEHNR, CDR2 FQNEAQ (reference sequence). Trimming stripped 5 bases from V and 11 bases from J, with 24 bases between. The CDR3 loop is CASSQADRTSNEQYF. CDR3 coding DNA: TGTGCCAGCAGCCAGGCAGACAGGACCAGCAATGAGCAGTACTTC.

The DNA of the CDR3 is TGCGCCAGCAGCCAGACACCGGGGGGCTACAATGAGCAGTTCTTC. This translates into CASSQTPGGYNEQFF. This chain connects TRBV4-1 to TRBJ2-1; 7 nucleotides align to TRBD2. Germline V CDR1 and CDR2: MGHRA, YSYEKL. The CDR3 spans 15 residues. The V gene end was trimmed by 3 bases and the J gene end by 3 bases; junction bases not matched to a gene: 5.

Concerning this clonotype: This may be a read error: a much more frequent sequence differs by one nucleotide. The V gene is TRBV4-1, the J gene TRBJ2-6; D possibly corresponds to TRBD1 (5 bases). CDR1 is MGHRA, CDR2 YSYEKL, per germline. The CDR3 has 17 residues. CDR3 bases: TGCGCCAGCAGCCAAGCTGGGGCCTTCTCTGGGGCCAACGTCCGGACTTTC. It encodes CASSQAGAFSGANVRTF.

This clonotype appeared many times. The chain employs TRBV5-1 and TRBJ2-1; 8 bases map to TRBD2. The V gene end was trimmed by 3 bases and the J gene end by 4 bases; junction bases not matched to a gene: 6. Germline V lookup: CDR1 SGHRS, CDR2 YFSETQ. The CDR3 runs 15 residues. This chain's CDR3 is CASSSRAGGYNEQFF. The CDR3 DNA reads as TGCGCCAGCAGCTCCCGGGCGGGGGGATACAATGAGCAGTTCTTC.

This clonotype has ten or more counts. The chain combines TRBV7-3 with TRBJ2-5, with 7 nucleotides matching TRBD1. The V gene's germline CDR1 is SGHTA and CDR2 FQGTGA. V lost 5 bases, J lost 5 bases, and 5 bases stayed unmatched. The CDR3 extends over 13 amino acids. The CDR3 nucleotides read TGTGCCAGCAGCCAGGGGGTAGGGGAGACCCAGTACTTC. It is translated as CASSQGVGETQYF.

This clonotype was seen more than once but under ten times. This sequence joins TRBV10-3 and TRBJ2-7, with TRBD1 as a possible D gene (6 bases). The CDR3 covers 16 residues. The V end lost 6 bases, the J end lost 3 bases, and 21 bases lay between the germline ends. The germline V gene encodes CDR1 ENHRY and CDR2 SYGVKD. CDR3 loop: CAISGPTGSRDYEQYF. In DNA, the CDR3 is TGTGCCATCAGCGGCCCTACAGGGAGTAGAGACTACGAGCAGTACTTC.

CDR3 in amino acids: CASASGLDTQYF. CDR3 bases: TGTGCCAGCGCTAGCGGGTTGGATACGCAGTATTTT. The J gene is TRBJ2-3, the V gene TRBV7-6; 8 positions match TRBD2. Germline-derived CDR1 and CDR2 are SGHVS and FNYEAQ. Trimming cost V 8 bases and J 6 bases; bases outside gene matches: 4. The CDR3 is 12 residues long.

The chain uses TRBV20-1 and TRBJ2-5; TRBD1 aligns across 8 bases. Germline V gene lookup returns CDR1 DFQATT and CDR2 SNEGSKA (reference sequence). With V trimmed by 3 bases and J by 0 bases, 6 bases remained unmatched. CDR3 size: 15 residues. Here the CDR3 DNA reads TGCAGTGCTAGTACCCGGACAGGGTACCAAGAGACCCAGTACTTC. Residues: CSASTRTGYQETQYF.